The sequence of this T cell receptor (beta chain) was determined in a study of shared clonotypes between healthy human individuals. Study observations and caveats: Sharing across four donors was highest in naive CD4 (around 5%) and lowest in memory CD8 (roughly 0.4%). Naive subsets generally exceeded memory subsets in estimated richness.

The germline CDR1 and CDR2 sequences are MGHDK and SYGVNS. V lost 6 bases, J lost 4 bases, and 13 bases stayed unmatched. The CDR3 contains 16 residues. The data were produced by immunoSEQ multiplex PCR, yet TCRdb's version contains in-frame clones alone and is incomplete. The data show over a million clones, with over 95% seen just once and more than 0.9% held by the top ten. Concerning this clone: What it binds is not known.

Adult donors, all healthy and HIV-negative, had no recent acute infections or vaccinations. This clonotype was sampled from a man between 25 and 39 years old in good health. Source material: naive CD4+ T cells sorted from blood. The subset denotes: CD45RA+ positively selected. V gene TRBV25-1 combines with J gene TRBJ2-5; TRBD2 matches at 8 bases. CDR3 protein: CASSRQGGRFRETQYF. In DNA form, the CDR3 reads TGTGCCAGCAGCCGGCAGGGCGGGAGGTTTCGAGAGACCCAGTACTTC.